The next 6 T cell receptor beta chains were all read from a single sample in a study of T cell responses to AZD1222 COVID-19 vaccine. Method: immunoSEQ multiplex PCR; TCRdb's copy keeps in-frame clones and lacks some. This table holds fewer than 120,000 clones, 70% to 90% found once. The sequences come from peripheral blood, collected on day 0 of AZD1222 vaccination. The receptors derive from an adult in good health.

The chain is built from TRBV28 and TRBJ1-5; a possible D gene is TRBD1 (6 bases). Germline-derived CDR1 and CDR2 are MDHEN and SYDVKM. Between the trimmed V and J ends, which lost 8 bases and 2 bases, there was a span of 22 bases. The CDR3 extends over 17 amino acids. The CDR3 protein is CASGGSKGNFGNQPQHF. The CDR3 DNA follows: TGTGCCAGCGGGGGCTCTAAAGGGAACTTCGGCAATCAGCCCCAGCATTTT.

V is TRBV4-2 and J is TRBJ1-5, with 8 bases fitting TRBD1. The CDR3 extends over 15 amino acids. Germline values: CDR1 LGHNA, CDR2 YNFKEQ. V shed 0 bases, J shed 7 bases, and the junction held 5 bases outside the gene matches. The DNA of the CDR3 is TGTGCCAGCAGCCAAGATAGGACAGGGAGCCAGCCCCAGCATTTT. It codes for CASSQDRTGSQPQHF.

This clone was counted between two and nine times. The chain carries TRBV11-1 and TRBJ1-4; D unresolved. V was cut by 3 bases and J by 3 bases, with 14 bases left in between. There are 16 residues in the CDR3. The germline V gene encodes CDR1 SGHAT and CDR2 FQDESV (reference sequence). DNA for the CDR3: TGTGCCAGCAGCTTCGGTAACACTAACCCTAATGAAAAACTGTTTTTT. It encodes CASSFGNTNPNEKLFF.

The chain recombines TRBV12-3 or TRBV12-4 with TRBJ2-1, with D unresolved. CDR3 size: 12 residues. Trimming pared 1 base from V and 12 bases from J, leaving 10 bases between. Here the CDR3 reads CASSLGDPWQFF. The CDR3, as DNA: TGTGCCAGCAGTTTAGGCGACCCGTGGCAGTTCTTC.

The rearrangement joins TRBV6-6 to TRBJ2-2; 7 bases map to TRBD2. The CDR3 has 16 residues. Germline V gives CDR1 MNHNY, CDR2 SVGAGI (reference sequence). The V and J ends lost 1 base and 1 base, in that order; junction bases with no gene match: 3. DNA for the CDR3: TGTGCCAGCAGTTACTTACGCGGGAGGAACACCGGGGAGCTGTTTTTT. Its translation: CASSYLRGRNTGELFF.

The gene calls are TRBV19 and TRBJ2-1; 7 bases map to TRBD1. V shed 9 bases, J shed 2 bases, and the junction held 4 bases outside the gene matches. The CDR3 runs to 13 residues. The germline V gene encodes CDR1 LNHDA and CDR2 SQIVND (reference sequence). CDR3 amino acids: CASRTGPYNEQFF. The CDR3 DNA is TGTGCCAGCCGGACAGGTCCCTACAATGAGCAGTTCTTC.